This T cell receptor beta chain was documented in a study of graft-versus-host responses after intestinal transplantation. The starting material, graft tissue, was processed to release intraepithelial and lamina propria lymphocytes. The CDR3 has 16 residues. With V trimmed by 4 bases and J by 4 bases, 6 bases remained unmatched. Germline V gives CDR1 SGHDN, CDR2 FVKESK. Only in-frame clones appear in the TCRdb table, and some are missing; sequencing was by immunoSEQ multiplex PCR. The sample lists 5,000 to 7,000 clones, roughly 71% occurring once. To note about this clone: Its antigen is currently unknown.

The study's findings and limits: Early post-transplant HvG declines were associated with peak circulating GvH clone levels.

V is TRBV14 and J is TRBJ2-6; the match to TRBD1 covers 8 bases. The receptor comes from a human patient who received an intestinal transplant, so some T cells may come from the graft donor. This material consisted of ileum tissue, taken about 300 days after intestinal transplant. In DNA form, the CDR3 reads TGTGCCAGCAGCCCAACAGGGGGAACAGGGGCCAACGTCCTGACTTTC. It translates to CASSPTGGTGANVLTF.